These 18 T cell receptor beta chains came from one sample sequenced in a study of CD4 T cells in relation to SARS-CoV-2 and coronaviruses. Their recognized antigens are unknown. Repertoires were generated with immunoSEQ multiplex PCR, while TCRdb's copy carries only in-frame clones and drops some. Here the sample spans over 25,000 clones, 65% to 85% being singletons. The unexposed donors gave CD4+ T cells in 2011-2018, prior to COVID-19. After approximately 10 days of culture, CD4+ T cells were isolated. Sample: CD4+ T cells from PBMCs, cultured in vitro. Every receptor here comes from a human donor in good health.

This chain connects TRBV18 to TRBJ2-7; possibly TRBD2 for D (5 bases). Per germline, CDR1 KGHSH and CDR2 LQKENI. Trimming removed 2 bases at V and 6 bases at J, with 17 bases between. The CDR3 is 15 amino acids. In DNA, the CDR3 is TGTGCCAGCTCACCAAACTCGAGGGAAGATGGCGAGCAGTACTTC. Translation gives CASSPNSREDGEQYF.

CDR3 DNA: TGTGCCATCAGTGAGCCGCCGGGACTAGCGGGGGAGAGCACAGATACGCAGTATTTT. Translating it yields CAISEPPGLAGESTDTQYF. The J gene is TRBJ2-3, the V gene TRBV10-3, with 14 bases aligning to TRBD2. J gave up 0 bases and V 2 bases, and 7 bases lay outside the gene matches. Germline V gives CDR1 ENHRY, CDR2 SYGVKD. The CDR3 consists of 19 residues.

The chain carries TRBV7-2 and TRBJ1-1, with D maybe TRBD1 (5 bases). This CDR3 contains 13 residues. The germline V gene encodes CDR1 SGHTA and CDR2 FQGNSA. V lost 2 bases and J 10 bases, leaving 14 bases between the germline ends. The CDR3 loop is CASSLSGAEAAFF. The CDR3, as DNA: TGTGCCAGCAGCTTAAGTGGGGCAGAAGCAGCTTTCTTT.

The chain couples TRBV14 to TRBJ2-2; weak D call: TRBD2 (6 bases). The CDR3 runs to 14 residues. Germline CDR1 SGHDN, CDR2 FVKESK. Trimming removed 4 bases at V and 7 bases at J, with 13 bases between. The CDR3 sequence: CASSLQAGIGELFF. The CDR3 DNA is TGTGCCAGCAGCCTCCAGGCGGGGATCGGGGAGCTGTTTTTT.

V is TRBV20-1 and J is TRBJ2-7; 8 bases are a match to TRBD1. The CDR3 contains 14 residues. J was trimmed by 2 bases and V by 5 bases; bases with no gene match: 8. Germline-derived CDR1 and CDR2 are DFQATT and SNEGSKA (reference sequence). The CDR3, as DNA: TGCAGTGCTGGTGGACAGGGTAGAACCTACGAGCAGTACTTC. Its translation is CSAGGQGRTYEQYF.

The chain carries TRBV9 and TRBJ1-1; D call uncertain. The CDR3 totals 15 residues. CDR1 and CDR2 from the germline V gene are SGDLS and YYNGEE. Trimming took 0 bases from V and 7 from J, leaving 16 bases between them. In DNA, the CDR3 is TGTGCCAGCAGCGTAGTACTCCAGGACTTGGGTGAAGCTTTCTTT. Translating gives CASSVVLQDLGEAFF.

The chain uses TRBV6-2 or TRBV6-3 and TRBJ2-5, with D unclear. CDR3 size: 13 residues. In germline, CDR1 is MNHEY, CDR2 SVGEGT. Trimming left V 1 base short and J 5 bases short, with 8 bases between. The CDR3 loop reads CASSYWVQETQYF. The CDR3 DNA sequence: TGTGCCAGCAGTTACTGGGTGCAGGAGACCCAGTACTTC.

The chain joins TRBV7-3 to TRBJ2-1; unclear D gene. This CDR3 contains 10 residues. With 11 bases removed from V and 4 bases from J, the gap between germline ends came to 6 bases. CDR1 is SGHTA, CDR2 FQGTGA, per germline. CDR3: CAGIYNEQFF. The CDR3, as DNA: TGTGCCGGAATTTACAATGAGCAGTTCTTC. The full variable domain, its missing parts supplied by reference TRBV7-3 and TRBJ2-1, is GAGVSQTPSNKVTEKGKYVELRCDPISGHTALYWYRQSLGQGPEFLIYFQGTGAADDSGLPNDRFFAVRPEGSVSTLKIQRTERGDSAVYLCAGIYNEQFFGPGTRLTVL.

The rearrangement joins TRBV4-3 to TRBJ2-1; D call uncertain. Looked up from germline, CDR1 is LGHNA and CDR2 is YSLEER. Deletions cut 0 bases from V and 4 bases from J, with 13 bases between. This CDR3 is built from 16 residues. The CDR3 sequence: CASSQDSSAPYNEQFF. In DNA form, the CDR3 reads TGCGCCAGCAGCCAAGATTCCTCCGCTCCTTACAATGAGCAGTTCTTC.

J is TRBJ2-3 and V is TRBV4-3; D is unclear. The CDR3 sequence is 14 residues long. With 0 bases removed from V and 2 bases from J, the gap between germline ends came to 6 bases. Germline V gene sequence: CDR1 LGHNA, CDR2 YSLEER. For the CDR3, the DNA is TGCGCCAGCAGCCAAGATCCTAACACAGATACGCAGTATTTT. Protein product: CASSQDPNTDTQYF.

The chain carries TRBV4-3 and TRBJ2-3; 9 positions match TRBD2. CDR1 is LGHNA and CDR2 is YSLEER in the germline V gene. The length of the CDR3 is 14 residues. V lost 8 bases, J lost 0 bases, and 3 bases stayed unmatched. CDR3 DNA: TGCGCCAGCCGTAGCGGGGGTAGCACAGATACGCAGTATTTT. Its translation: CASRSGGSTDTQYF.

The genes are TRBV20-1 and TRBJ1-2, with D possibly TRBD1 on 6 matching bases. From germline, CDR1 is DFQATT and CDR2 SNEGSKA (reference sequence). This CDR3 is 14 amino acids long. The V gene lost 3 bases and the J gene lost 0 bases, with 11 bases spanning the gap. The CDR3 loop reads CSASSTGANYGYTF. CDR3 in DNA: TGCAGTGCTAGTTCGACAGGCGCTAACTATGGCTACACCTTC.

The chain employs TRBV5-4 and TRBJ2-3, with D possibly being TRBD2 (6 bases). Germline CDR1 SGHNT, CDR2 YYREEE (reference sequence). The ends were cut back, 3 bases at V and 0 bases at J, with 11 bases in the middle. CDR3 length: 15 amino acids. CDR3 sequence reads: CASSWGSGSTDTQYF. The CDR3 coding sequence is TGTGCCAGCAGCTGGGGGAGCGGGAGCACAGATACGCAGTATTTT.

The chain has TRBV5-1 and TRBJ2-7, with TRBD2 matching over 7 bases. The CDR3 sequence is 15 residues long. V gave up 0 bases and J gave up 5 bases; unmatched junction bases: 8. Per the germline V gene, CDR1 is SGHRS and CDR2 is YFSETQ. CDR3: CASSLAREGQDEQYF. The CDR3 DNA follows: TGCGCCAGCAGCTTGGCCAGGGAGGGGCAGGACGAGCAGTACTTC. The full variable domain, its missing parts supplied by reference TRBV5-1 and TRBJ2-7, is KAGVTQTPRYLIKTRGQQVTLSCSPISGHRSVSWYQQTPGQGLQFLFEYFSETQRNKGNFPGRFSGRQFSNSRSEMNVSTLELGDSALYLCASSLAREGQDEQYFGPGTRLTVT.

This clone was detected only once. This chain links TRBV11-3 with TRBJ2-2; D gene ambiguous. The CDR3 runs to 13 residues. Germline CDR1 and CDR2: SGHNT and YENEEA. The V gene lost 6 bases and the J gene lost 2 bases, with 7 bases spanning the gap. CDR3 region: CASRTDNTGELFF. In DNA form, the CDR3 reads TGTGCCAGCAGAACCGACAACACCGGGGAGCTGTTTTTT.

This clone was counted only a few times. V is TRBV12-3 or TRBV12-4 and J is TRBJ2-2; weak D call: TRBD2 (5 bases). V dropped 5 bases and J dropped 4 bases, with 8 bases sitting between them. The CDR3 sequence is 13 residues long. CDR3 coding DNA: TGTGCCAGCAGTCCACGGGGCACCGGGGAGCTGTTTTTT. Amino acid sequence: CASSPRGTGELFF.

The V gene is TRBV9, the J gene TRBJ2-5; 7 bases fit TRBD2. The CDR3 length is 14 residues. The trim removed 0 bases at V and 7 bases at J, leaving 6 bases unmatched. The V gene's germline CDR1 is SGDLS and CDR2 YYNGEE. CDR3 sequence (DNA): TGTGCCAGCAGCGTAGATGAGGGGAGGGGGACCCAGTACTTC. Encoded protein: CASSVDEGRGTQYF.

CDR3 bases: TGCGCCAGCAGCCCAGCCGGTGGGGCGTGGGAGACCCAGTACTTC. Translating it yields CASSPAGGAWETQYF. This chain connects TRBV5-1 to TRBJ2-5; D perhaps matches TRBD1 (5 bases). Germline lookup yields CDR1 SGHRS and CDR2 YFSETQ. V dropped 4 bases and J dropped 5 bases, with 18 bases sitting between them. The CDR3 sequence is 15 residues long. Variable domain in full (rest from reference TRBV5-1 and TRBJ2-5): KAGVTQTPRYLIKTRGQQVTLSCSPISGHRSVSWYQQTPGQGLQFLFEYFSETQRNKGNFPGRFSGRQFSNSRSEMNVSTLELGDSALYLCASSPAGGAWETQYFGPGTRLLVL.